A single TCR beta chain is shown here with its context. The antigen remains unidentified. The data were obtained in a study of CD4 T cells in relation to SARS-CoV-2 and coronaviruses. As for the study in general: ViraFEST: approximately 10-day antigen culture of PBMCs, then TCR beta CDR3 sequencing. The HLA restriction of the shared crossreactive spike epitopes was mapped.

The unexposed donors gave CD4+ T cells in about 2011-2019, prior to COVID-19. After roughly ten days of culture, CD4+ T cells were isolated. As cell numbers allowed, unexposed-donor CD4+ T cells faced SARS-CoV-2 S/N and four cold-coronavirus spikes. Only in-frame clones appear in the TCRdb table, and some are missing; sequencing was by immunoSEQ multiplex PCR. Of approximately 17,000 clones listed, around 78% are singletons. Study-wide results and limits: In roughly 61% of donors, memory CD4+ clonotypes crossrecognized SARS-CoV-2 and at least one common cold coronavirus spike.

What was sequenced was CD4+ T cells from PBMCs, cultured in vitro. This TCR was recovered from a human donor in good health.

The CDR3 nucleotides are TGTGCCTGGAGACGGACAGGGGGGAAGGTGGCCTACGAGCAGTACTTC. This gives the protein CAWRRTGGKVAYEQYF. The V call is TRBV30, the J call TRBJ2-7; 10 bases are a match to TRBD1. The CDR3 has 16 residues. The V and J ends lost 3 bases and 2 bases, in that order; junction bases with no gene match: 10. Germline CDR1 is GTSNPN and CDR2 is SVGIG (reference sequence).